This TCR beta chain was sequenced for a study of blood T cell repertoires in COVID-19. Study details: Sites in the United States, Italy and Spain provided acute and convalescent COVID-19 samples. T cells, B-cell-depleted T cells, or PBMCs supplied cDNA or gDNA.

Germline CDR1 reads MGHDK; CDR2 reads SYGVNS. Trimming shortened V by 6 bases and J by 13 bases, and 16 bases separated the two germline ends. The CDR3 totals 13 residues. Authors' analysis steps: It was from reference gene primer amplification that nucleated cell counts were estimated. TCRdb's table, derived via immunoSEQ multiplex PCR, lists solely in-frame clones and lacks some. V and J calls and clone size are as listed in that table; D and trimming were resolved from the DNA. This sample has around 56,000 clones; more than 60% occur once, and the top ten carry about 15%. This chain uses TRBV25-1 with TRBJ1-6; D is possibly TRBD1 (6 bases). The TCR originated in a woman in her 70s with acute or convalescent COVID-19. Sequenced: peripheral blood. The CDR3 loop reads CASSGGQISPLHF. In DNA form, the CDR3 reads TGTGCCAGCAGCGGGGGGCAAATCAGCCCCCTCCACTTT.